These T cell receptor beta chains were read from a single sample in a study of blood T cell repertoires in COVID-19. Here immunoSEQ multiplex PCR was the method, and the copy in TCRdb shows in-frame clones only, minus some. The sample includes more than 200,000 clones, 84% of them seen just once. The sequenced sample was peripheral blood. Every receptor here comes from a man in his sixties with acute or convalescent COVID-19. Both conserved end residues are part of each CDR3. The order of the fields is J gene, clone size, D gene, CDR3 length, V gene, CDR3 DNA, CDR3 protein. The D gene is left open where the match is weak. The size of a clone is reported for some rows only, either as once, few or many, or as a class for expanded clones.

>TRBJ2-1|.|TRBD2|17|TRBV18
TGTGCCAGCTCAACCGCCCTAGCGGGAGGCGGGTACAATGAGCAGTTCTTC
CASSTALAGGGYNEQFF
>TRBJ2-7|.|TRBD1|14|TRBV4-3
TGCGCCAGCAGCCCCAGACAGGGGGCCTACGAGCAGTACTTC
CASSPRQGAYEQYF
>TRBJ2-7|.|.|15|TRBV11-3
TGTGCCAGCAGCTTAGATACAGGTAGAAACTACGAGCAGTACTTC
CASSLDTGRNYEQYF
>TRBJ1-3|.|.|15|TRBV6-5
TGTGCCAGCAAGGCAGGGTCCCTCTCTGGAAACACCATATATTTT
CASKAGSLSGNTIYF
>TRBJ2-7|.|.|13|TRBV2
TGTGCCAGCAGTGACACAGACTCCTACGAGCAGTACTTC
CASSDTDSYEQYF
>TRBJ1-3|.|.|15|TRBV27
TGTGCCAGCAGTTTACGTCAGGGTGGTGGAAACACCATATATTTT
CASSLRQGGGNTIYF
>TRBJ2-2|.|.|15|TRBV7-2
TGTGCCAGCAGCTTGGGCAGGGTGAACACCGGGGAGCTGTTTTTT
CASSLGRVNTGELFF
>TRBJ1-2|.|.|13|TRBV11-3
TGTGCCAGCAGCTTTGTTGGAGACTATGGCTACACCTTC
CASSFVGDYGYTF
>TRBJ1-1|.|.|13|TRBV27
TGTGCCAGCAGCCTTACACGGAACACTGAAGCTTTCTTT
CASSLTRNTEAFF
>TRBJ2-1|.|.|15|TRBV18
TGTGCCAGCTCCCCAACGGGTTTCTCGTACAATGAGCAGTTCTTC
CASSPTGFSYNEQFF
>TRBJ2-2|.|.|13|TRBV11-2
TGTGCCAGCAGCTTAGATCTGGCAGGGGAGCTGTTTTTT
CASSLDLAGELFF
>TRBJ2-6|.|TRBD1|18|TRBV5-1
TGCGCCAGCAGCCTCGGGACAGGGTTCTATTCTGGGGCCAACGTCCTGACTTTC
CASSLGTGFYSGANVLTF
>TRBJ1-1|once|TRBD1|15|TRBV5-1
TGCGCCAGCAGCTTGGGGGACAGGTTGAACACTGAAGCTTTCTTT
CASSLGDRLNTEAFF
>TRBJ1-2|.|.|13|TRBV7-2
TGTGCCAGCAGCTTTCGGGGGGCACGGGGCTACACCTTC
CASSFRGARGYTF